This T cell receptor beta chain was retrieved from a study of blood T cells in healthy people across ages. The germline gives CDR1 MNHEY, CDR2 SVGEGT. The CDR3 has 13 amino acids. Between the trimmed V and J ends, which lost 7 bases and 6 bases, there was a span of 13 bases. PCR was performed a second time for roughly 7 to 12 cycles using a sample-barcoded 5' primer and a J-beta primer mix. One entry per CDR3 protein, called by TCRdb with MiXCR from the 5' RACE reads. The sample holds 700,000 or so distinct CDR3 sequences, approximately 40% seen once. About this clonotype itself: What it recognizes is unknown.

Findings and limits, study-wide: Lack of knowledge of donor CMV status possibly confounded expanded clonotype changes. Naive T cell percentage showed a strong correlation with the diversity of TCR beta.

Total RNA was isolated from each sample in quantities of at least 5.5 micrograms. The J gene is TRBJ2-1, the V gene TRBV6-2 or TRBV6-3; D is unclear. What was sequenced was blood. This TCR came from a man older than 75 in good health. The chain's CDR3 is CASMRSTSNEQFF. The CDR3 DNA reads TGTGCCAGCATGAGGTCAACTTCCAATGAGCAGTTCTTC.